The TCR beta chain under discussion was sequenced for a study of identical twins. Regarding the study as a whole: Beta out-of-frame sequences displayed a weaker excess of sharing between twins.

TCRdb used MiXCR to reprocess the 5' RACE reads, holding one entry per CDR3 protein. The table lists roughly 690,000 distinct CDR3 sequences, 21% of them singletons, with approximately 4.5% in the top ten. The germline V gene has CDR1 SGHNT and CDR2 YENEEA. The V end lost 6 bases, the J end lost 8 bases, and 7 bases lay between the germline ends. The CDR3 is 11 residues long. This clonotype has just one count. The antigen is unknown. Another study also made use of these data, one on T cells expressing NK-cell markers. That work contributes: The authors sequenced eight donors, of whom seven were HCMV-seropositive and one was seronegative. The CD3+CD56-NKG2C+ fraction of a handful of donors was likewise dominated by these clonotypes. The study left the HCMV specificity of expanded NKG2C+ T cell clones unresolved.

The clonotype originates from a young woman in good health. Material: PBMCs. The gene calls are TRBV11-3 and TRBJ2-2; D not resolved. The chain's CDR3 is CASSQNGELFF. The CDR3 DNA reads TGTGCCAGCAGTCAAAATGGGGAGCTGTTTTTT.